In its sample, the clone carrying this TCR beta chain was seen a few times. Its antigen remains unknown. The sample originates from a study of beta chain features in type 1 diabetes. Overall study results and limits: Shorter TCRB CDR3s, moderately but significantly so, marked every one of the four CD4+ subsets in Type 1 diabetes patients. Researchers reported that naive, central memory and Treg TCRB repertoires appeared more similar in patients than in healthy donors. Sequencing of cDNA might inflate the share of cells that strongly express TCR.

The sequenced template was cDNA made from the entire isolated RNA. Measured with immunoSEQ multiplex PCR; TCRdb has only the in-frame clones, and not every one. This sample has 350,000 or so clones, with around a fifth found just once. This CDR3 is built from 13 residues. The germline gives CDR1 GTSNPN, CDR2 SVGIG (reference sequence). Trimming took off 3 bases at V and 5 bases at J, with 11 bases between the two ends. What was sequenced was naive CD4+ T cells from blood. This chain joins TRBV30 and TRBJ1-5, with D hard to call. The sequence was obtained from a woman in her late teens or twenties in good health. CDR3 DNA: TGTGCCTGGAGAAGAGGGTTGGATCAGCCCCAGCATTTT. Translation: CAWRRGLDQPQHF.